This T cell receptor beta chain was identified in a study of cytomegalovirus exposure and HLA in healthy donors. This CDR3 comprises 15 residues. With 6 bases removed from V and 4 bases from J, the gap between germline ends came to 16 bases. Germline V lookup: CDR1 MNHEY, CDR2 SMNVEV (reference sequence). The PCR ran on 60 Vbeta and 13 Jbeta primers. Measured with immunoSEQ multiplex PCR; TCRdb has only the in-frame clones, and not every one. The sample shows about 100,000 clones, 50% to 70% of them seen only once. Whole-study results and caveats: Reportedly, a later analysis found an Asian-associated ancestry cluster had fewer N-insertions than the roughly 670-donor mean. With DRB1 most and HLA-C fewest, TCR association rates differed between HLA loci in a later analysis.

Worth noting for this clone: The antigen remains unidentified.

V usage is TRBV27 and J usage is TRBJ2-1, with D tentatively TRBD2 (6 bases). The specimen sequenced was PBMCs. This TCR came from a human donor in good health. The CDR3 loop reads CASSWRDSNYNEQFF. DNA for the CDR3: TGTGCCAGCAGCTGGCGGGACTCTAATTACAATGAGCAGTTCTTC.